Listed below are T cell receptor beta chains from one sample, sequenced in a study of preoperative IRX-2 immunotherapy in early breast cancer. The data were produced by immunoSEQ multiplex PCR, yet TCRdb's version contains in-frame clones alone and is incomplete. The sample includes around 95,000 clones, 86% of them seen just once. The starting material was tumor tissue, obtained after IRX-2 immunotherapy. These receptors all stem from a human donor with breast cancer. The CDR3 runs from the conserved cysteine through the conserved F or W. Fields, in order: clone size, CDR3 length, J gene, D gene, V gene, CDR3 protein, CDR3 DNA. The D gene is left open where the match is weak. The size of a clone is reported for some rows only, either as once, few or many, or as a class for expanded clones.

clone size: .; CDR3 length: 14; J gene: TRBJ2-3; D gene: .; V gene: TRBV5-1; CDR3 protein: CATQTGPSTDTQYF; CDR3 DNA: TGCGCCACCCAGACAGGCCCTAGCACAGATACGCAGTATTTT
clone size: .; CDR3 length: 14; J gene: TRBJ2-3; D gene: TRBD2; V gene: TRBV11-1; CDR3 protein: CASSLRGGADTQYF; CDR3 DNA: TGTGCCAGCAGCCTACGGGGGGGCGCAGATACGCAGTATTTT
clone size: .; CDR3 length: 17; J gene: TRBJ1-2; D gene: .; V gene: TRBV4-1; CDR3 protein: CASSQVIRSRNTYGYTF; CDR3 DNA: TGCGCCAGCAGCCAAGTCATCAGGTCCAGAAACACCTATGGCTACACCTTC
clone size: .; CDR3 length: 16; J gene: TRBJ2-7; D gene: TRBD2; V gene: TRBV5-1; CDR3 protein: CASSLSSGRGSYEQYF; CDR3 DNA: TGCGCCAGCAGCTTGTCTAGCGGGAGGGGTTCCTACGAGCAGTACTTC
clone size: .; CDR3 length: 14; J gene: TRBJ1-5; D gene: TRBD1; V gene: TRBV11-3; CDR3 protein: CASSADRPNQPQHF; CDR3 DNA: TGTGCCAGCAGCGCGGACAGGCCCAATCAGCCCCAGCATTTT
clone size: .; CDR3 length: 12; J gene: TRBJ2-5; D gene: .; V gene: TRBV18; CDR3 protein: CASSLTAETQYF; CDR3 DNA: TGTGCCAGCTCACTCACGGCGGAGACCCAGTACTTC
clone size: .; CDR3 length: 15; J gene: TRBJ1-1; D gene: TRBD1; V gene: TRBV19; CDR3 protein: CASNPGTGGNTEAFF; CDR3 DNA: TGTGCCAGTAACCCCGGGACAGGGGGAAACACTGAAGCTTTCTTT
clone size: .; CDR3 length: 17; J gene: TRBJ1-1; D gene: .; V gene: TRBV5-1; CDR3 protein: CASRRSALGVANTEAFF; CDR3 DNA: TGCGCCAGCAGACGTTCTGCGCTCGGGGTCGCTAACACTGAAGCTTTCTTT
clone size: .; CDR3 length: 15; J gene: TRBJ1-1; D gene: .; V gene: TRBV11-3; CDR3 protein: CASSPGTDSWAEAFF; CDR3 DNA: TGTGCCAGCAGCCCCGGGACGGATTCTTGGGCTGAAGCTTTCTTT
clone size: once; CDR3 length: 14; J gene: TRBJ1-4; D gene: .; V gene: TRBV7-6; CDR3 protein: CASSLGWGSEKLFF; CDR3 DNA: TGTGCCAGCAGCTTGGGGTGGGGCAGTGAAAAACTGTTTTTT
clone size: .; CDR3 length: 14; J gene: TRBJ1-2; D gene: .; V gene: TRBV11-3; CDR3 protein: CASSHTGRGSISTF; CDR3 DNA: TGTGCCAGCAGCCACACAGGACGCGGGAGCATTAGTACCTTC
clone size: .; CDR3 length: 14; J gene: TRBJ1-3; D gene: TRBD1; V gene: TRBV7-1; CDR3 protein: CASSVTGLGNTIYF; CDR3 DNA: TGTGCCAGCAGCGTGACAGGGCTTGGAAACACCATATATTTT
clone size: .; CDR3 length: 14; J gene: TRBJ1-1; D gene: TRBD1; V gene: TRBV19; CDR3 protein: CASSIKGAGAEAFF; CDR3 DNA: TGTGCCAGTAGTATAAAGGGGGCTGGGGCTGAAGCTTTCTTT
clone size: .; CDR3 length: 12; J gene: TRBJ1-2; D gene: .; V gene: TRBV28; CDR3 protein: CASSATKGGYTF; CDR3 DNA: TGTGCCAGCAGTGCGACTAAGGGAGGCTACACCTTC
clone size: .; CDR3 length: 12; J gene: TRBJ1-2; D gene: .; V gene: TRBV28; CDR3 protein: CASSLGDKGYTF; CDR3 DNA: TGTGCCAGCAGTTTAGGGGATAAGGGCTACACCTTC
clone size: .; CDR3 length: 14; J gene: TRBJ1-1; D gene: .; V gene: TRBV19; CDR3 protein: CASSGFGRNTEAFF; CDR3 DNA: TGTGCCAGTAGTGGGTTCGGTAGGAACACTGAAGCTTTCTTT
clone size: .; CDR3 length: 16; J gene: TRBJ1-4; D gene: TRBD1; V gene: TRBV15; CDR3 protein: CATSRDRTGGGEKLFF; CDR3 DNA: TGTGCCACCAGCAGAGATCGAACAGGGGGAGGAGAAAAACTGTTTTTT
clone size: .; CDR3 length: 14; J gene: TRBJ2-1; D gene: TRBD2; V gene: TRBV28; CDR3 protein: CSGNSGSVGNEQFF; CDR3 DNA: TGTAGTGGGAACAGCGGGAGTGTAGGGAATGAGCAGTTCTTC
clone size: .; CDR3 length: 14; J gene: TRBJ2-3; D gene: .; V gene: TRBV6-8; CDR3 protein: CASTPTRARDTQYF; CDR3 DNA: TGTGCCAGCACCCCGACTAGGGCTCGGGATACGCAGTATTTT
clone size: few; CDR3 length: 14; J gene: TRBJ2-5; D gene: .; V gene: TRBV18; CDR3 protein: CASSRGAAEETQYF; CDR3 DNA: TGTGCCAGCTCACGGGGGGCGGCCGAAGAGACCCAGTACTTC
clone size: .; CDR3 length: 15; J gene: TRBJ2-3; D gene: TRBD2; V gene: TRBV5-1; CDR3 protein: CASSLRGGPPDTQYF; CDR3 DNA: TGCGCCAGCAGCTTGCGGGGGGGGCCCCCAGATACGCAGTATTTT
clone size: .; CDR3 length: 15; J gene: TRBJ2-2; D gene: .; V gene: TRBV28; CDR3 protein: CASSLFGTGTGELFF; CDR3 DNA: TGTGCCAGCAGTTTATTTGGGACGGGGACCGGGGAGCTGTTTTTT
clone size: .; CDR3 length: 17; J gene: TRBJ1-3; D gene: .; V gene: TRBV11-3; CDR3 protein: CASSLAGSKVSGNTIYF; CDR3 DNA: TGTGCCAGCAGCTTGGCTGGCAGCAAGGTCTCTGGAAACACCATATATTTT
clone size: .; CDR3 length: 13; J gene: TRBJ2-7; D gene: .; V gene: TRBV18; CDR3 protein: CASSPRVENEQYF; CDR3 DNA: TGTGCCAGCTCACCAAGAGTCGAGAACGAGCAGTACTTC
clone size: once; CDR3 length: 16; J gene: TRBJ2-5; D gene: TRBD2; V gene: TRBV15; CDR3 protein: CATSGQTSGGVETQYF; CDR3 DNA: TGTGCCACCAGCGGCCAGACTAGCGGGGGGGTCGAGACCCAGTACTTC
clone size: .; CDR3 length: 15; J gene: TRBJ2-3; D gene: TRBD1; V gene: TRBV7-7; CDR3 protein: CASSLGDRASDTQYF; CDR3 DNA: TGTGCCAGCAGCTTAGGGGACAGGGCCAGTGATACGCAGTATTTT
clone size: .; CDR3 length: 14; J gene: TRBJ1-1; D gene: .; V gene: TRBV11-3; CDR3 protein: CASSLYGGNTEAFF; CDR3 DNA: TGTGCCAGCAGCTTATACGGTGGGAACACTGAAGCTTTCTTT
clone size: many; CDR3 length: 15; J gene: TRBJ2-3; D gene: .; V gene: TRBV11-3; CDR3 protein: CASSSGQKVTDTQYF; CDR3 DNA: TGTGCCAGCAGCTCAGGACAGAAAGTTACGGATACGCAGTATTTT
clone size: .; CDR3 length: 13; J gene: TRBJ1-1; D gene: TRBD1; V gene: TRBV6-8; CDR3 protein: CASSRQGWTEAFF; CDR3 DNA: TGTGCCAGCAGCAGACAGGGTTGGACTGAAGCTTTCTTT